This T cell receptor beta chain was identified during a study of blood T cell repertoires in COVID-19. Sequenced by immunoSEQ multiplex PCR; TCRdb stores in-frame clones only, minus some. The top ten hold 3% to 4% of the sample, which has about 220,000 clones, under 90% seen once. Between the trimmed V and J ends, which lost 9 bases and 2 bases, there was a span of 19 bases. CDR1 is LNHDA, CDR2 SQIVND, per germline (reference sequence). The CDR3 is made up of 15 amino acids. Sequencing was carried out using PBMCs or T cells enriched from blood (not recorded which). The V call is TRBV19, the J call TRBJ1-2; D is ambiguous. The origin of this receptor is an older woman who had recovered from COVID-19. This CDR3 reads CASRREPRRNYGYTF. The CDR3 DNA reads TGTGCCAGCCGGCGGGAACCAAGGAGGAACTATGGCTACACCTTC.